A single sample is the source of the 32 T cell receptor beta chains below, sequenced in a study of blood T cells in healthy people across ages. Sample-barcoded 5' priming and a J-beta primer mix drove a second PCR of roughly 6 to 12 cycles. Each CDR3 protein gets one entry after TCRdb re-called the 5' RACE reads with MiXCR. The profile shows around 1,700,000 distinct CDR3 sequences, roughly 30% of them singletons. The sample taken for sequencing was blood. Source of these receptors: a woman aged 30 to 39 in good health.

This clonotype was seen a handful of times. The CDR3 here is CSAGWTENIQYF. The CDR3 DNA follows: TGCAGTGCTGGGTGGACAGAAAACATTCAGTACTTC. The chain has TRBV20-1 and TRBJ2-4; the D gene is possibly TRBD1 (6 bases). Trimming removed 5 bases from V and 5 bases from J, with 10 bases in between. Germline CDR1 and CDR2: DFQATT and SNEGSKA (reference sequence). The CDR3 runs to 12 residues.

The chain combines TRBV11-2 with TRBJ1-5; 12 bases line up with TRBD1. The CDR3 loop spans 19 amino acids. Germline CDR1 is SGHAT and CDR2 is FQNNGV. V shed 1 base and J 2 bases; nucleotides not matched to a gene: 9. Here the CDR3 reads CASSLGAGTGGYGNQPQHF. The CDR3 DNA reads TGTGCCAGCAGCTTAGGGGCCGGGACAGGGGGCTATGGCAATCAGCCCCAGCATTTT.

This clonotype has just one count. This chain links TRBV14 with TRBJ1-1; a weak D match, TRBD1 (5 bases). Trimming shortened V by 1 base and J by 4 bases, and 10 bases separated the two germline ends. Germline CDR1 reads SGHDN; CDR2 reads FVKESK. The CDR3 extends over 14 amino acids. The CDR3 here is CASSQVPGSTEAFF. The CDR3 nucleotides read TGTGCCAGCAGCCAAGTTCCAGGGAGCACTGAAGCTTTCTTT.

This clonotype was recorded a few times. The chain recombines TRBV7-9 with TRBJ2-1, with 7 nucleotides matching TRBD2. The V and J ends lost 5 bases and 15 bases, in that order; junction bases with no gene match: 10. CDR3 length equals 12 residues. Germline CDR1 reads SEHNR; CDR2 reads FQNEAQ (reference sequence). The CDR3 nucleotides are TGTGCCAGCAGCCCACCTAGAATAGCGGGGTTCTTC. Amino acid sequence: CASSPPRIAGFF.

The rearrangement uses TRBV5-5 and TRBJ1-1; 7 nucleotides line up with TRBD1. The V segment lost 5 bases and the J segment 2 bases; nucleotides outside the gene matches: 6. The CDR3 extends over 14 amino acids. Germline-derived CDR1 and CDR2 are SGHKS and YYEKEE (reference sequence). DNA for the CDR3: TGTGCCAGCAGAGTGGACAGGACAAACACTGAAGCTTTCTTT. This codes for CASRVDRTNTEAFF. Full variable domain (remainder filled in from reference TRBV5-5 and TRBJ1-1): DAGVTQSPTHLIKTRGQQVTLRCSPISGHKSVSWYQQVLGQGPQFIFQYYEKEERGRGNFPDRFSARQFPNYSSELNVNALLLGDSALYLCASRVDRTNTEAFFGQGTRLTVV.

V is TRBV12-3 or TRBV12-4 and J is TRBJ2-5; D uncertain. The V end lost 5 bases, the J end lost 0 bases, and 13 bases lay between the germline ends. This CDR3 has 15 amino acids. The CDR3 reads CASSLSSGYQETQYF. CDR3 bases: TGTGCCAGCAGTCTCTCCTCAGGATACCAAGAGACCCAGTACTTC.

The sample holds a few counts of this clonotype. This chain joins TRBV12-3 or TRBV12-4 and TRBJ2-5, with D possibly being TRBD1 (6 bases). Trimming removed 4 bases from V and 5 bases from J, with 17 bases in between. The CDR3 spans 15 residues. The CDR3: CASSSQGKTGETQYF. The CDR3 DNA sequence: TGTGCCAGCAGTTCTCAGGGGAAAACCGGCGAGACCCAGTACTTC.

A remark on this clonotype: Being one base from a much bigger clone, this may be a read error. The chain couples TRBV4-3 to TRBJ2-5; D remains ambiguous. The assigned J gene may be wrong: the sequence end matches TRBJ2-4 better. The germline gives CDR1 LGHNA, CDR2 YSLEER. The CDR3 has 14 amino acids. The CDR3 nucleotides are TGCGCCAGCAGCCAAGACGCACAACGAGGCATTCAGTACTTC. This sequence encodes CASSQDAQRGIQYF.

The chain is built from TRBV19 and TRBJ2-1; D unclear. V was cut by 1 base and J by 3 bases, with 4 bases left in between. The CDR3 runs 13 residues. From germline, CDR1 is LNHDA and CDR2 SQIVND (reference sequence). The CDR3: CASSIGIYNEQFF. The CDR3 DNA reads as TGTGCCAGTAGTATAGGGATCTACAATGAGCAGTTCTTC.

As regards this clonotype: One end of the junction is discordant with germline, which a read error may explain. This chain's CDR3 is CTSNNPGRKNIQYF. DNA of the CDR3: TGTACCAGCAATAATCCAGGGAGGAAAAACATTCAGTACTTC. This sequence joins TRBV28 and TRBJ2-4, with D possibly being TRBD2 (6 bases). The CDR3 runs 14 residues. Per the germline V gene, CDR1 is MDHEN and CDR2 is SYDVKM. The whole variable domain, filled in from reference TRBV28 and TRBJ2-4, reads DVKVTQSSRYLVKRTGEKVFLECVQDMDHENMFWYRQDPGLGLRLIYFSYDVKMKEKGDIPEGYSVSREKKERFSLILESASTNQTSMYLCTSNNPGRKNIQYFGAGTRLSVL.

This CDR3 is CASSTSGRAIDTQYF. The CDR3 DNA sequence: TGTGCCAGTAGTACTAGCGGGAGGGCGATAGATACGCAGTATTTT. The V call is TRBV19, the J call TRBJ2-3; 12 bases are a match to TRBD2. The CDR3 is 15 residues long. Germline V gene data show CDR1 as LNHDA and CDR2 as SQIVND (reference sequence). Losses at the gene ends were 4 bases for V and 5 bases for J; bases not matched to a gene: 4. Complete variable domain (other parts from reference TRBV19 and TRBJ2-3): DGGITQSPKYLFRKEGQNVTLSCEQNLNHDAMYWYRQDPGQGLRLIYYSQIVNDFQKGDIAEGYSVSREKKESFPLTVTSAQKNPTAFYLCASSTSGRAIDTQYFGPGTRLTVL.

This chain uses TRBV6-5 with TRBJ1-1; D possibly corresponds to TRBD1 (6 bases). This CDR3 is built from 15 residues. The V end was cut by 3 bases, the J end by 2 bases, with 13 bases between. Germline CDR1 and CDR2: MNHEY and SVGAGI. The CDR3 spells CASSYSQGLNTEAFF. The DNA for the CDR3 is TGTGCCAGCAGTTATTCACAGGGATTAAACACTGAAGCTTTCTTT.

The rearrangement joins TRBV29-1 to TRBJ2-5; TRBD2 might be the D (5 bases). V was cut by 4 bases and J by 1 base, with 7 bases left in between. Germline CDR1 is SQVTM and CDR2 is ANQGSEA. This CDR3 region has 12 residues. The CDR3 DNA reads TGCAGCGTTGCCGGGATCCAAGAGACCCAGTACTTC. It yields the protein CSVAGIQETQYF.

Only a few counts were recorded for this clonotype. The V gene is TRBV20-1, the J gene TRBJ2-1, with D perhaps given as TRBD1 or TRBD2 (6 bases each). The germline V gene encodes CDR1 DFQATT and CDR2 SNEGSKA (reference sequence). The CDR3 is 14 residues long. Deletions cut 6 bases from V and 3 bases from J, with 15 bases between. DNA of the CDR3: TGCAGTGCGCTTTCGGGGGCTAGCTACAATGAGCAGTTCTTC. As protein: CSALSGASYNEQFF.

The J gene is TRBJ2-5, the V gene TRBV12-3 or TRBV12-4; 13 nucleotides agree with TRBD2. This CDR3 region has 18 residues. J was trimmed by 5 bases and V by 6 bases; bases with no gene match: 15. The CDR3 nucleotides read TGTGCCAGCAGCGAAACTACAACTAGCGGGGGGGTCTGGGAGACCCAGTACTTC. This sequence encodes CASSETTTSGGVWETQYF.

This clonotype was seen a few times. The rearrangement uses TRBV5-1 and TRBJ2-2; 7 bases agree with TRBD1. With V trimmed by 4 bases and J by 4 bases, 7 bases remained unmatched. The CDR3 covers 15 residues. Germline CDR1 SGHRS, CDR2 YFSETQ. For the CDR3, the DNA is TGCGCCAGCAGCGCAGGACAGGCGATCACCGGGGAGCTGTTTTTT. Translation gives CASSAGQAITGELFF. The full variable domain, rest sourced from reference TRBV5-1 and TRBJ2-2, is KAGVTQTPRYLIKTRGQQVTLSCSPISGHRSVSWYQQTPGQGLQFLFEYFSETQRNKGNFPGRFSGRQFSNSRSEMNVSTLELGDSALYLCASSAGQAITGELFFGEGSRLTVL.

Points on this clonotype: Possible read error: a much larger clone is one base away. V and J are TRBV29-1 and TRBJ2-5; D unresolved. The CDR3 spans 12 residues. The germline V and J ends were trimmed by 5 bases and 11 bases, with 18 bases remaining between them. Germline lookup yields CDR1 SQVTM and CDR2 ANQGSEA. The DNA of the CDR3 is TGCAGCGTTTACTGGGTGGGGAATGAGCAGTACTTC. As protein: CSVYWVGNEQYF. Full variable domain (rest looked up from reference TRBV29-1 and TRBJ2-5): SAVISQKPSRDICQRGTSLTIQCQVDSQVTMMFWYRQQPGQSLTLIATANQGSEATYESGFVIDKFPISRPNLTFSTLTVSNMSPEDSSIYLCSVYWVGNEQYFGPGTRLLVL.

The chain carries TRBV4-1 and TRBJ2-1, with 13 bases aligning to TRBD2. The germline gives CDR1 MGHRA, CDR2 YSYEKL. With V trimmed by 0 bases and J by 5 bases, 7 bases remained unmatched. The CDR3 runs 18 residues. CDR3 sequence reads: CASSQDYRTSGGHNEQFF. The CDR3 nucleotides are TGCGCCAGCAGCCAAGATTATCGGACTAGCGGGGGCCACAATGAGCAGTTCTTC.

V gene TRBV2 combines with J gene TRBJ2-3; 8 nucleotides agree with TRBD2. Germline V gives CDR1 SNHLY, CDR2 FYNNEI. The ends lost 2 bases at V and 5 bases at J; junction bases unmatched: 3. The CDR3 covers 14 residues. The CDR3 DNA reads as TGTGCCAGCAGTGAACCTACTAGCGGAGATACGCAGTATTTT. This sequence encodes CASSEPTSGDTQYF.

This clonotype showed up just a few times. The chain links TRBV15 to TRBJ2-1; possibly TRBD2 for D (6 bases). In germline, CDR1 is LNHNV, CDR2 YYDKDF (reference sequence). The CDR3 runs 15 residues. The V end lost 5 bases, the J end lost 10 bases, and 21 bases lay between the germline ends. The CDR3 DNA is TGTGCCACCAGCCCACCGGGACTTCCACTCCACGAGCAGTTCTTC. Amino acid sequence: CATSPPGLPLHEQFF.

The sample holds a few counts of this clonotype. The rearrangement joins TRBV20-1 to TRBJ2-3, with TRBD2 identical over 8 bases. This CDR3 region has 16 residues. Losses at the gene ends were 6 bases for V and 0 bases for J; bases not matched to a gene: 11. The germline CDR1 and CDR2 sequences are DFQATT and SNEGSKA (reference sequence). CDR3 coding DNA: TGCAGTGCCCGGAGCCCGAGACTAGCGAGCACAGATACGCAGTATTTT. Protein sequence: CSARSPRLASTDTQYF.

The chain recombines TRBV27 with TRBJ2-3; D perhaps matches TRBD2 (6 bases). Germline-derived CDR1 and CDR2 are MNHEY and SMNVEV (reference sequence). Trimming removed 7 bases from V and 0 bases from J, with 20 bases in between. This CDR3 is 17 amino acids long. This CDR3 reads CASTTGGPAHSTDTQYF. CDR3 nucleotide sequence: TGTGCCAGCACTACAGGAGGGCCAGCCCATAGCACAGATACGCAGTATTTT.

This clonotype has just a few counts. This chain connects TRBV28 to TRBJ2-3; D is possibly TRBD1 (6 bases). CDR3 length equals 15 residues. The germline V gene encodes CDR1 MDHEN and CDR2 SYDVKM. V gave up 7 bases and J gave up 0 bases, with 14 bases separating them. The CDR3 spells CASKFRDTSTDTQYF. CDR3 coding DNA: TGTGCCAGCAAATTCAGGGACACTAGCACAGATACGCAGTATTTT.

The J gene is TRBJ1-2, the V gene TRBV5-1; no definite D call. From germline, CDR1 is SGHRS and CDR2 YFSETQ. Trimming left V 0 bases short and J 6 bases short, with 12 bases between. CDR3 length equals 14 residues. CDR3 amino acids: CASSLERSWDGYTF. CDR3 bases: TGCGCCAGCAGCTTGGAACGGAGCTGGGATGGCTACACCTTC.

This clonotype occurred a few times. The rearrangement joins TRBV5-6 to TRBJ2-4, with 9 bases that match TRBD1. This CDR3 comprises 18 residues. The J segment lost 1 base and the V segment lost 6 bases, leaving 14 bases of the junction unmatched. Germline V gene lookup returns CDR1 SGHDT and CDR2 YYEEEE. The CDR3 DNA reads TGTGCCAGCACCCTGGACAGGGGAAGGGTTTATGCCAAAAACATTCAGTACTTC. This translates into CASTLDRGRVYAKNIQYF.

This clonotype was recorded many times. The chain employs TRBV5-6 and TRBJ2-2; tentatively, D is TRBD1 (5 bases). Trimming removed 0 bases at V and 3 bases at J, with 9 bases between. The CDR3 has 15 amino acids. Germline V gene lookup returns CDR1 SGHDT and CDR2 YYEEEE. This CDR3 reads CASSLGQGDTGELFF. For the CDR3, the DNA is TGTGCCAGCAGCTTGGGGCAGGGCGACACCGGGGAGCTGTTTTTT.

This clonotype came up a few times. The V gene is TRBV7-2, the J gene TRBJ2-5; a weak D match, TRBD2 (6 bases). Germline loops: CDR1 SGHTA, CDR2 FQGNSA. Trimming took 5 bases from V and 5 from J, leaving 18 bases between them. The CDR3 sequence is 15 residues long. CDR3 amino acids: CASSPGAGSEETQYF. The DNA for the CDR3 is TGTGCCAGCAGCCCTGGGGCGGGATCGGAGGAGACCCAGTACTTC. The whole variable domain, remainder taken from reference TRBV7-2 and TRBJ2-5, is GAGVSQSPSNKVTEKGKDVELRCDPISGHTALYWYRQSLGQGLEFLIYFQGNSAPDKSGLPSDRFSAERTGGSVSTLTIQRTQQEDSAVYLCASSPGAGSEETQYFGPGTRLLVL.

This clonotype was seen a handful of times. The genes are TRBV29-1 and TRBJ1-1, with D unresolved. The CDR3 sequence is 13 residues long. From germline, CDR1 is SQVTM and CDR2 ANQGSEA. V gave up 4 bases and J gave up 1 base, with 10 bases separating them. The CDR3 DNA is TGCAGCGTTGCACATAACCCGAACACTGAAGCTTTCTTT. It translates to CSVAHNPNTEAFF. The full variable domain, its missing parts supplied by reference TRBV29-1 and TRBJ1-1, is SAVISQKPSRDICQRGTSLTIQCQVDSQVTMMFWYRQQPGQSLTLIATANQGSEATYESGFVIDKFPISRPNLTFSTLTVSNMSPEDSSIYLCSVAHNPNTEAFFGQGTRLTVV.

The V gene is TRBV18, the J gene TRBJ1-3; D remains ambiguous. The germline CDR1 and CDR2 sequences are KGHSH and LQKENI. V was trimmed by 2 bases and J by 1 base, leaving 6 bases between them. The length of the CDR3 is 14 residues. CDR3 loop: CASSPWGSGNTIYF. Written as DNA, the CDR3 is TGTGCCAGCTCACCATGGGGATCTGGAAACACCATATATTTT. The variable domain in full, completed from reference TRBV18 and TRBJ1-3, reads NAGVMQNPRHLVRRRGQEARLRCSPMKGHSHVYWYRQLPEEGLKFMVYLQKENIIDESGMPKERFSAEFPKEGPSILRIQQVVRGDSAAYFCASSPWGSGNTIYFGEGSWLTVV.

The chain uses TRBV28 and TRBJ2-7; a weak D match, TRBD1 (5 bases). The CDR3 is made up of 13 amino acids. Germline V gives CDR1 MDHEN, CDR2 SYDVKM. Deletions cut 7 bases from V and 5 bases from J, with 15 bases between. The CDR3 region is CASNLGQGDEQYF. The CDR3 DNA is TGTGCCAGCAACCTGGGGCAGGGCGACGAGCAGTACTTC.

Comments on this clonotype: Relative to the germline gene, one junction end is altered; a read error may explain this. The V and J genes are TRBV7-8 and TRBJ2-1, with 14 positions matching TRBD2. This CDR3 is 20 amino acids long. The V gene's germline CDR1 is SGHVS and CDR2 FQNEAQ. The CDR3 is CARSSGLAGGNAGVYNEQFF. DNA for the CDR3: TGTGCCCGCAGCTCTGGACTAGCGGGAGGAAATGCGGGGGTCTACAATGAGCAGTTCTTC.

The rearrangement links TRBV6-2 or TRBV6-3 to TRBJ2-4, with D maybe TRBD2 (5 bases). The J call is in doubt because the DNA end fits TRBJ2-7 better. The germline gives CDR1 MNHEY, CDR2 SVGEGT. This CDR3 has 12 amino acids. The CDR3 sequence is CASKDPGGEQYF. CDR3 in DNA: TGTGCCAGCAAGGATCCTGGAGGCGAGCAGTACTTC.